These 7 T cell receptor beta chains were sequenced from one sample in a study of T-cell reconstitution after alpha-beta-depleted transplantation in children (dated by TCRdb to the mid-2010s). The library was generated by PCR. The sequencer was an Illumina HiSeq 2500. Molecular barcoding was employed in the preparation of TCR libraries, with unique molecular identifiers being used to normalize TCRbeta repertoire quantification. TCRdb ran its own pipeline on the public reads, namely fastp trimming at Q25 and MiXCR clone calling, and kept in-frame beta chains. CDR3 protein sequences are deduplicated, and each keeps its most common genes and DNA. The sample table lists around 600,000 distinct CDR3 sequences, roughly a tenth of them with a count of one. Roughly 3.9% of the sample is taken by the ten largest. The source was PBMCs from the stem cell graft donor, collected from the stem cell graft. Source of these receptors: a human donor who donated a stem cell graft to a child with acute myeloid leukemia.

This clonotype appeared many times. V usage is TRBV20-1 and J usage is TRBJ2-5, with 8 bases aligning to TRBD2. This CDR3 is built from 14 residues. J was trimmed by 2 bases and V by 6 bases; bases with no gene match: 8. Germline CDR1 DFQATT, CDR2 SNEGSKA (reference sequence). This chain's CDR3 is CSAREGLGQETQYF. CDR3 DNA sequence: TGCAGTGCCCGTGAGGGACTAGGACAAGAGACCCAGTACTTC.

The rearrangement links TRBV4-3 to TRBJ2-6, with D hard to call. V gave up 4 bases and J gave up 2 bases, with 9 bases separating them. Germline CDR1 and CDR2: LGHNA and YSLEER. The CDR3 contains 15 residues. CDR3 in DNA: TGCGCCAGCAGCCCAGACCTGCCTGGGGCCAACGTCCTGACTTTC. Amino acid sequence: CASSPDLPGANVLTF.

This clonotype was observed many times. The genes are TRBV6-1 and TRBJ2-7; D is possibly TRBD2 (5 bases). The CDR3 length is 13 residues. V lost 6 bases and J lost 6, with 15 bases in between. CDR1 MNHNS and CDR2 SASEGT come from the germline V gene. CDR3: CASRLERVSEQYF. The CDR3 DNA is TGTGCCAGCAGACTAGAGAGGGTAAGCGAGCAGTACTTC.

This clonotype has only a few counts. This chain uses TRBV7-6 with TRBJ2-2; TRBD2 matches 9 bases. V gave up 6 bases and J gave up 3 bases; unmatched junction bases: 8. Per germline, CDR1 SGHVS and CDR2 FNYEAQ. The CDR3 extends over 16 amino acids. CDR3 sequence reads: CASRDGVAGDTGELFF. CDR3 bases: TGTGCCAGCAGAGATGGTGTAGCGGGAGACACCGGGGAGCTGTTTTTT.

This rearrangement joins TRBV7-3 to TRBJ2-1, with D perhaps TRBD2 (5 bases). Germline V gene data show CDR1 as SGHTA and CDR2 as FQGTGA. The CDR3 is 14 amino acids. V was shortened by 2 bases and J by 7 bases, with 12 bases between the two germline ends. The CDR3 here is CASSLGVGANEQFF. CDR3 DNA sequence: TGTGCCAGCAGCTTAGGTGTGGGAGCGAATGAGCAGTTCTTC.

This clonotype was counted only a few times. This sequence joins TRBV6-4 and TRBJ2-1, with 8 bases fitting TRBD1. Losses at the gene ends were 6 bases for V and 3 bases for J; bases not matched to a gene: 7. CDR3 size: 15 residues. The germline V gene encodes CDR1 MRHNA and CDR2 SNTAGT. CDR3 DNA: TGTGCCAGCAGGGGGACAGGTTACGGCTACAATGAGCAGTTCTTC. This sequence encodes CASRGTGYGYNEQFF.

Comment on this clonotype: The junction does not match germline at one end; this may be a read error. The chain uses TRBV25-1 and TRBJ2-7; 7 nucleotides agree with TRBD2. The CDR3 extends over 16 amino acids. Per the germline V gene, CDR1 is MGHDK and CDR2 is SYGVNS. CDR3 DNA: TGTGCCAGCAGTGAAGGCGGGAGAGCCCTCTCCCACGAGCAGTACTTC. This encodes CASSEGGRALSHEQYF.